This TCR beta chain is from a study of T cells after posttransplantation cyclophosphamide. Germline CDR1 is SSHAT and CDR2 is FNYEAQ (reference sequence). The CDR3 is 13 residues long. This clone was seen a handful of times. An end of the junction does not agree with germline; a read error may underlie this. Clones were read by immunoSEQ multiplex PCR, and TCRdb kept only the in-frame ones, dropping some. Of around 4,000 clones listed, around 68% are singletons. The chain has TRBV7-7 and TRBJ2-3; D uncertain. This sequence originates from a man younger than 40 in good health and a related stem cell transplant donor. Sequenced: memory CD8+ T cells sorted from blood. The CDR3 protein is CASSLLHLDTQYF. As DNA, the CDR3 is TGTGCTAGCAGCTTATTACACCTAGATACGCAGTATTTT. The full variable domain, rest sourced from reference TRBV7-7 and TRBJ2-3, is GAGVSQSPRYKVTKRGQDVTLRCDPISSHATLYWYQQALGQGPEFLTYFNYEAQPDKSGLPSDRFSAERPEGSISTLTIQRTEQRDSAMYRCASSLLHLDTQYFGPGTRLTVL.